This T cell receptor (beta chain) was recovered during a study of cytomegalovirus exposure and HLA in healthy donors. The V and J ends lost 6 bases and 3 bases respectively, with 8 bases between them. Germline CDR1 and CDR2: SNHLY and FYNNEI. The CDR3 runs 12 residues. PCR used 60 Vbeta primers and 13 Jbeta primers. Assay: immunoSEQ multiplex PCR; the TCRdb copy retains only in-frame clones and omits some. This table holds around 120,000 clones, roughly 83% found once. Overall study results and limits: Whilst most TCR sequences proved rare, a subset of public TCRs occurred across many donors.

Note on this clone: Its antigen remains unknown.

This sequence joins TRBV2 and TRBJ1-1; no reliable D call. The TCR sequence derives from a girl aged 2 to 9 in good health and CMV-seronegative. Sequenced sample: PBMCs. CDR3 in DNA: TGTGCCAGCAGCGCCGGGGACACTGAAGCTTTCTTT. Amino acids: CASSAGDTEAFF.